This T cell receptor beta chain was retrieved from a study of response to subunit inactivated influenza vaccine (dated by TCRdb to between 2017 and 2018). Study-level background: To follow how T cells responded to a trivalent subunit inactivated influenza vaccine, the researchers relied on deep quantitative profiling of the T cell receptor repertoire. Summary of the overall study and its limitations: The authors suggested that each seasonal influenza vaccination may recruit only a limited number of new T cells.

Trimming costs V 4 bases and J 5 bases, and their ends lie 3 bases apart. From the cysteine through the phenylalanine, the CDR3 covers 11 amino acids. Only the CDR3 portion is preserved as DNA: 33 bases, with reading frame beginning at the first base. The germline V gene sets CDR1 to ENHRY and CDR2 to SYGVKD. Library preparation was by RT-PCR. The sequencer listed for this sample is Illumina HiSeq 2500. TCRdb ran its own pipeline on the public reads, namely fastp trimming at Q25 and MiXCR clone calling, and kept in-frame beta chains. Every entry covers one CDR3 protein and lists the most common genes and DNA from its rows. Within this sample are more than 700,000 distinct CDR3 sequences, with 21% of them counted one time only. Jointly, the top ten make up roughly 10% of the sample. To note about this clonotype: Its specific antigen is unknown. No qualities accompany the bases; no much larger clone lies one base away.

This TCR was sampled from a man aged 45-65 years who received an inactivated influenza vaccine. Donor details come from another sample of the same person, matched by shared clones. Material: PBMCs from blood, obtained more than 4 days after vaccination. The chain employs TRBV10-3 and TRBJ2-1, with the D gene call left open. The nucleotide sequence reads as follows: TGTGCCATCAGTGCTCACAATGAGCAGTTCTTC. Its translation reads: CAISAHNEQFF.